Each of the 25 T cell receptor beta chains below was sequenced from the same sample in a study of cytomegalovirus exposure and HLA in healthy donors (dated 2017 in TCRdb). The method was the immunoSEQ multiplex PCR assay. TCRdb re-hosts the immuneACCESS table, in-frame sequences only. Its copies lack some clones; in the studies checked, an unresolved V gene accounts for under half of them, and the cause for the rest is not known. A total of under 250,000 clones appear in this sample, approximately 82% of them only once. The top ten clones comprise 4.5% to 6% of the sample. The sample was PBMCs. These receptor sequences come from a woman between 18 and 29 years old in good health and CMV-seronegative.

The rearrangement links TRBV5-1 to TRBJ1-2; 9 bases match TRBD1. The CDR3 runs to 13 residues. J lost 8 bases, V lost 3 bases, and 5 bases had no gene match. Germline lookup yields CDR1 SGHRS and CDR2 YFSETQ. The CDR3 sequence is CASSWGQGGGYTF. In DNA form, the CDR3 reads TGCGCCAGCAGCTGGGGACAGGGTGGCGGCTACACCTTC.

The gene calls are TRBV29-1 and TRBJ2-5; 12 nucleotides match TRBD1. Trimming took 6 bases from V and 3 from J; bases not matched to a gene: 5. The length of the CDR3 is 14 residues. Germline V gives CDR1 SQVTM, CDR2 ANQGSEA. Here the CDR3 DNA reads TGCAGCGTCGGGGGACAGGGGGCCAAAGAGACCCAGTACTTC. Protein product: CSVGGQGAKETQYF.

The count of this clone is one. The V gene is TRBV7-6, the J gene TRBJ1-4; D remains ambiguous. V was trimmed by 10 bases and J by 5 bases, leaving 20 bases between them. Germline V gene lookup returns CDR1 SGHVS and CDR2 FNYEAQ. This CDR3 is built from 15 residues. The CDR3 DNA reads TGTGCCACCACCGTGGCGGGCGGAAAAAATGAAAAACTGTTTTTT. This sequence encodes CATTVAGGKNEKLFF. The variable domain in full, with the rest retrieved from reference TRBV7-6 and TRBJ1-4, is GAGVSQSPRYKVTKRGQDVALRCDPISGHVSLYWYRQALGQGPEFLTYFNYEAQQDKSGLPNDRFSAERPEGSISTLTIQRTEQRDSAMYRCATTVAGGKNEKLFFGSGTQLSVL.

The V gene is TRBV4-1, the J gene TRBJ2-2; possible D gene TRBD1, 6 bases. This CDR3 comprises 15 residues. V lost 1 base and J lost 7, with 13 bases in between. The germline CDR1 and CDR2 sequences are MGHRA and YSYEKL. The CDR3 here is CASSQVGTHDGELFF. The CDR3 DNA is TGCGCCAGCAGCCAAGTCGGGACACATGACGGGGAGCTGTTTTTT.

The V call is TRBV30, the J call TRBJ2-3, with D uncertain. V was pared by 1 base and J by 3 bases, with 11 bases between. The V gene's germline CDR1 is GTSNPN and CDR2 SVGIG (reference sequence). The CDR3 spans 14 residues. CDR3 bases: TGTGCCTGGAGTGCCGTGGGCGGAACAGATACGCAGTATTTT. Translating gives CAWSAVGGTDTQYF. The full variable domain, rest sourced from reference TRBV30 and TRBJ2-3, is SQTIHQWPATLVQPVGSPLSLECTVEGTSNPNLYWYRQAAGRGLQLLFYSVGIGQISSEVPQNLSASRPQDRQFILSSKKLLLSDSGFYLCAWSAVGGTDTQYFGPGTRLTVL.

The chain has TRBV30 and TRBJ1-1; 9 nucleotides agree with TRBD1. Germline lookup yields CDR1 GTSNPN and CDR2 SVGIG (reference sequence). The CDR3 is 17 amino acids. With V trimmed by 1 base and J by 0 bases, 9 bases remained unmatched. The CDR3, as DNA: TGTGCCTGGAGTGACTTACCGGGACAGGGAATGAACACTGAAGCTTTCTTT. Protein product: CAWSDLPGQGMNTEAFF.

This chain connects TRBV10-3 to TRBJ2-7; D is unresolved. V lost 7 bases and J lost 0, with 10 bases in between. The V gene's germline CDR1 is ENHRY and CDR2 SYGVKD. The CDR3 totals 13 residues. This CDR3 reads CAITNPDSYEQYF. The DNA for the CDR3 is TGTGCCATCACGAATCCTGACTCCTACGAGCAGTACTTC.

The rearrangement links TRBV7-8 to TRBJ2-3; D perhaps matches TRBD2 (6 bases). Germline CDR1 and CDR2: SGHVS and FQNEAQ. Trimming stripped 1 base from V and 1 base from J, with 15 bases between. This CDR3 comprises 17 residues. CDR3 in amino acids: CASSLEQRWRGTDTQYF. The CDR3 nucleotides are TGTGCCAGCAGCTTAGAACAGCGTTGGAGGGGCACAGATACGCAGTATTTT.

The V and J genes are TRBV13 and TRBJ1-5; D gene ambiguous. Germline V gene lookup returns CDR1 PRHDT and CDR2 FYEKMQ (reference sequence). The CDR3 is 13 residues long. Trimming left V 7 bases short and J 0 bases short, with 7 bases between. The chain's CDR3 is CASTRYSNQPQHF. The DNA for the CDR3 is TGTGCCAGCACCAGGTATAGCAATCAGCCCCAGCATTTT.

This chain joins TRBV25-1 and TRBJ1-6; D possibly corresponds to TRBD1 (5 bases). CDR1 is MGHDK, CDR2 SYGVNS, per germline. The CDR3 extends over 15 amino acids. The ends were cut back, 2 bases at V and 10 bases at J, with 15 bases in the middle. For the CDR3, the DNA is TGTGCCAGCAGTGAAACCGGGGCAGGGTGGTCACCCCTCCACTTT. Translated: CASSETGAGWSPLHF.

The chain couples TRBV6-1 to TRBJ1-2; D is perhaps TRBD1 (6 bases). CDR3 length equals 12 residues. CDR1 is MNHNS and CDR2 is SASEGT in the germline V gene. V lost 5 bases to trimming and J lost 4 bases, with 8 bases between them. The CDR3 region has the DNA TGTGCCAGCAGTACAGGGCTCTATGGCTACACCTTC. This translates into CASSTGLYGYTF.

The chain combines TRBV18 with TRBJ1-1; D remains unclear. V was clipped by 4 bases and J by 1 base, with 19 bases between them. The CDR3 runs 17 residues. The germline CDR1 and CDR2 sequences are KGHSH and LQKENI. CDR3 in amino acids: CASSLYGPPRGNTEAFF. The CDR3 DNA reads TGTGCCAGCTCACTCTACGGACCGCCGCGGGGGAACACTGAAGCTTTCTTT.

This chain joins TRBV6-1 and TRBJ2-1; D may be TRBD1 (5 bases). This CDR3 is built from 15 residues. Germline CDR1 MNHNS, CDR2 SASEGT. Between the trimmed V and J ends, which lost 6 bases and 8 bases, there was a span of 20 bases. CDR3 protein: CASSHQGNRGYEQFF. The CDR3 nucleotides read TGTGCCAGCAGCCACCAGGGCAACCGAGGCTATGAGCAGTTCTTC.

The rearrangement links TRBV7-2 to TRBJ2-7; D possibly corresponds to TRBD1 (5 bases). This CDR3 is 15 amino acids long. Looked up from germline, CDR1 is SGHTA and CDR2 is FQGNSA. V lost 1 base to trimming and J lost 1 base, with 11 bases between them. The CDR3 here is CASSLGGVNSYEQYF. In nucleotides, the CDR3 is TGTGCCAGCAGCTTAGGGGGCGTAAATTCCTACGAGCAGTACTTC. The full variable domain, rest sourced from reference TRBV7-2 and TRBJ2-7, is GAGVSQSPSNKVTEKGKDVELRCDPISGHTALYWYRQSLGQGLEFLIYFQGNSAPDKSGLPSDRFSAERTGGSVSTLTIQRTQQEDSAVYLCASSLGGVNSYEQYFGPGTRLTVT.

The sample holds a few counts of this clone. The CDR3 region is CASSFGTAQETQYF. In nucleotides, the CDR3 is TGTGCCAGCAGCTTCGGCACCGCTCAAGAGACCCAGTACTTC. V gene TRBV7-8 combines with J gene TRBJ2-5; D remains ambiguous. The CDR3 consists of 14 residues. Germline lookup yields CDR1 SGHVS and CDR2 FQNEAQ. The V and J ends lost 3 bases and 2 bases respectively, with 10 bases between them.

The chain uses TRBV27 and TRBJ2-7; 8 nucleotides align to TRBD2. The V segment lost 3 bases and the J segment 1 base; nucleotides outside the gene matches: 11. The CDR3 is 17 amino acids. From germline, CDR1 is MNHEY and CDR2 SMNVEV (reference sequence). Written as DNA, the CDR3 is TGTGCCAGCAGTTTGCGAGCGGGAGTAACCCAATCCTACGAGCAGTACTTC. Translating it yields CASSLRAGVTQSYEQYF.

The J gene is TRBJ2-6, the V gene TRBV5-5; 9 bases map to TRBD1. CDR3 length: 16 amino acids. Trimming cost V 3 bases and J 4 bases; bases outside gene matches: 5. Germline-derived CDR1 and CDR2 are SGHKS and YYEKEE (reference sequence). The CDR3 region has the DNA TGTGCCAGCAGCTCAGGGACAGGGTACGGGGCCAACGTCCTGACTTTC. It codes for CASSSGTGYGANVLTF.

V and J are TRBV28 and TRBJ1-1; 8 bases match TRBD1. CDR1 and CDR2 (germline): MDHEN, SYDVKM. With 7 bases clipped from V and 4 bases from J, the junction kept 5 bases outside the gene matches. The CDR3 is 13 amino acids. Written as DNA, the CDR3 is TGTGCCAGCACACAGGGGGTGAGCACTGAAGCTTTCTTT. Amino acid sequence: CASTQGVSTEAFF.

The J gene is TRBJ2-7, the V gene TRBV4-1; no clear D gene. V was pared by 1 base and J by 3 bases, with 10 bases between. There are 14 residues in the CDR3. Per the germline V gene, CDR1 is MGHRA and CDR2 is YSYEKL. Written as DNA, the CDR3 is TGCGCCAGCAGCCAAGTTCCAGCGAACTACGAGCAGTACTTC. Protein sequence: CASSQVPANYEQYF.

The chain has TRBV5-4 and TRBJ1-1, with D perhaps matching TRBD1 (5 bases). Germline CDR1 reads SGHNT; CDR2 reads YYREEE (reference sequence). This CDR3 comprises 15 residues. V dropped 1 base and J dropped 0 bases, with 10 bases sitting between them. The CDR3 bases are TGTGCCAGCAGCTTGCCCGGGACCCTGAACACTGAAGCTTTCTTT. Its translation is CASSLPGTLNTEAFF.

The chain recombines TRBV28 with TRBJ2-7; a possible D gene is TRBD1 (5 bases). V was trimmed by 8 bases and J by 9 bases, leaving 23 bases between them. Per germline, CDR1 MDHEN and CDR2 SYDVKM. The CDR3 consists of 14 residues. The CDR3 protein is CASGSPGNHAGQYF. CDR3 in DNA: TGTGCCAGCGGATCGCCAGGGAATCATGCAGGGCAGTACTTC. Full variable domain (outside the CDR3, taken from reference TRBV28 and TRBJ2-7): DVKVTQSSRYLVKRTGEKVFLECVQDMDHENMFWYRQDPGLGLRLIYFSYDVKMKEKGDIPEGYSVSREKKERFSLILESASTNQTSMYLCASGSPGNHAGQYFGPGTRLTVT.

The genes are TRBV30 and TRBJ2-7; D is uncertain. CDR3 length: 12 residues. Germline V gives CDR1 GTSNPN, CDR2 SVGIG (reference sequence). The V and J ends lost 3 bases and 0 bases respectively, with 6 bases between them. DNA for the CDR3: TGTGCCTGGAGGGAGAGCTCCTACGAGCAGTACTTC. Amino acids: CAWRESSYEQYF.

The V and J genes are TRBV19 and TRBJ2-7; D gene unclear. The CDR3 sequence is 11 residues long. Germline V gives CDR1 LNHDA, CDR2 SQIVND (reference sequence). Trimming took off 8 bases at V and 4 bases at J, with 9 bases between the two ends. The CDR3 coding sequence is TGTGCCAGTTCCACCCTTTACGAGCAGTACTTC. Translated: CASSTLYEQYF.

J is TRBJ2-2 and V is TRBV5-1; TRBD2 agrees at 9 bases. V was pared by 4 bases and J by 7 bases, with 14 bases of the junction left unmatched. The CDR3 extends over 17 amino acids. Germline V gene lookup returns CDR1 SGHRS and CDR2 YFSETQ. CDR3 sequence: CASSLGGGLADGGELFF. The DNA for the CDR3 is TGCGCCAGCAGCCTGGGTGGGGGACTAGCTGACGGCGGGGAGCTGTTTTTT.

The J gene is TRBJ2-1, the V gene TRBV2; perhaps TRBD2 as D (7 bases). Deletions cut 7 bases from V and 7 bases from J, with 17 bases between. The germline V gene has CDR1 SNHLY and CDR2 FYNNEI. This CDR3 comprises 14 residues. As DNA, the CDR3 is TGTGCCAGCATCTCCCGGGGGGCTGGGAATGAGCAGTTCTTC. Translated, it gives CASISRGAGNEQFF.